This T cell receptor (beta chain) was retrieved from a study of blood T cells in healthy people across ages. The study's findings and limits: Naive CD4+ cells and diversity were both higher in long-lived donors than in aged donors.

There are a few counts of this clonotype. Antigen unknown. With a J-beta primer mix and a sample-barcoded 5' primer, a second PCR ran about 7 to 12 cycles. TCRdb passed the 5' RACE reads through MiXCR, listing each CDR3 protein once. Among more than 1 million distinct CDR3 sequences, less than 50% were seen once, and the ten largest hold approximately 17%. CDR1 and CDR2 from the germline V gene are MDHEN and SYDVKM. V gave up 5 bases and J gave up 6 bases; unmatched junction bases: 4. The CDR3 contains 14 residues. The gene calls are TRBV28 and TRBJ2-7, with 13 bases that match TRBD2. The TCR comes from an older woman in good health. The specimen was blood. CDR3 DNA sequence: TGTGCCAGCAGTACCAGGACTAGCGGGAGCGAGCAGTACTTC. Amino acid sequence: CASSTRTSGSEQYF.